This T cell receptor (beta chain) was sequenced during a study of blood T cell repertoires in COVID-19. The wider study: The United States, Italy and Spain provided the acute and convalescent COVID-19 samples. PBMCs, B-cell-depleted T cells, or T cells were the source of the cDNA or gDNA that made up the material.

Per the study methods: Estimated nucleated cell counts came from reference gene primer amplification. Repertoires were generated with immunoSEQ multiplex PCR, while TCRdb's copy carries only in-frame clones and drops some. That table is the source of V, J and clone size, and D and trimming were worked out from the DNA. Of 40,000 to 55,000 clones detected, around 80% appear once; the ten largest clones hold 16%. The V gene lost 6 bases and the J gene lost 7 bases, with 13 bases spanning the gap. CDR3 length: 13 amino acids. Germline CDR1 LGHDT, CDR2 YNNKEL (reference sequence). The specimen sequenced was peripheral blood. The genes are TRBV3-1 (or the pseudogene TRBV3-2) and TRBJ1-5; D perhaps matches TRBD1 (5 bases). This receptor was taken from a man aged 35 to 55 with acute or convalescent COVID-19. The CDR3 reads CASSLQGGQPQHF. CDR3 DNA: TGTGCCAGCAGTCTTCAGGGTGGGCAGCCCCAGCATTTT.